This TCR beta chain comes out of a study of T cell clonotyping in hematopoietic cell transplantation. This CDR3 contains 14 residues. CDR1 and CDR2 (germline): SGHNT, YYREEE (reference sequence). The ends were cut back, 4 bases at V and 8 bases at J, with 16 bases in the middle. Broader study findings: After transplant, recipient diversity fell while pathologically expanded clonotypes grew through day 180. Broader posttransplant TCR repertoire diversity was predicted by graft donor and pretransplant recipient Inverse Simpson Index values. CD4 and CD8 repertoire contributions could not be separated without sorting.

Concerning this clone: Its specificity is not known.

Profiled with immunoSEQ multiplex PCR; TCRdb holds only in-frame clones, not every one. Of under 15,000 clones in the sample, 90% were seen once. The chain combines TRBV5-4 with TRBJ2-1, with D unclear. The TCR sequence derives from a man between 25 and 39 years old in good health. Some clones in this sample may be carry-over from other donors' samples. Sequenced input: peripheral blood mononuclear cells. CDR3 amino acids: CASSLQSAGDEQFF. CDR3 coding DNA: TGTGCCAGCAGCCTTCAGTCCGCAGGCGATGAGCAGTTCTTC.